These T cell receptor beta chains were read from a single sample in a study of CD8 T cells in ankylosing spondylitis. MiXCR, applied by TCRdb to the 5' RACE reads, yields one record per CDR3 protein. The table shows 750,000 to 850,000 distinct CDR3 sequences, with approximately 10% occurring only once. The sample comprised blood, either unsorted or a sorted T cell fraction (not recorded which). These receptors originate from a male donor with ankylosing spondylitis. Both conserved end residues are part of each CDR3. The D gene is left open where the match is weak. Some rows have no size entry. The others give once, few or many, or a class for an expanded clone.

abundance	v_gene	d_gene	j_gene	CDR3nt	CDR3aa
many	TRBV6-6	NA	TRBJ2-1	TGTGCCAGCAGTCGACAATACAATGAGCAGTTCTTC	CASSRQYNEQFF
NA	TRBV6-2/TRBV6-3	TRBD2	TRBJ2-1	TGTGCCAGCAGTTTTTGGAGCGGGAGAAACTACAATGAGCAGTTCTTC	CASSFWSGRNYNEQFF
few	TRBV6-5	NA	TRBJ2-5	TGTGCCACCTACCGGGAGACCCAGTACTTC	CATYRETQYF
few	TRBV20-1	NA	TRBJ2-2	TGCAGTGCTTCATTCACCGGGGAGCTGTTTTTT	CSASFTGELFF
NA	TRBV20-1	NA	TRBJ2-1	TGCAGTGCTAGAGTATTCGCGGAATCCTACAATGAGCAGTTCTTC	CSARVFAESYNEQFF
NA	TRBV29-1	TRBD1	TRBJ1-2	TGCAGCGTTGAAACAGGGGGGGCCTTCTATGGCTACACCTTC	CSVETGGAFYGYTF
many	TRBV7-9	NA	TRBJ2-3	TGTGCCAGCAGCTTCAATCTTCCAGATACGCAGTATTTT	CASSFNLPDTQYF
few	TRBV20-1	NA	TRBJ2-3	TGCAGTGCTCATGAGCGGGCCACAGATACGCAGTATTTT	CSAHERATDTQYF
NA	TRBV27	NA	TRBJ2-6	TGTGCCAGCAGGGAGGGGCCTGGGGCCAACGTCCTGACTTTC	CASREGPGANVLTF
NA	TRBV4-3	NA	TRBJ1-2	TGCGCCAGCAGCCAAGTCCACGTGCCAGCCCCCCTCAGCTATGGCTACACCTTC	CASSQVHVPAPLSYGYTF
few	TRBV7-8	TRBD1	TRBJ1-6	TGTGCCAGCAGCTTAACCGGGACAGGAGTGTCACCCCTCCACTTT	CASSLTGTGVSPLHF
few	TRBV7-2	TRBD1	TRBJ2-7	TGTGCCAGCAGCCGGACAGGGGTTGAGCAGTACTTC	CASSRTGVEQYF
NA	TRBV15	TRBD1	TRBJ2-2	TGTGCCACCAGCGGAGAGCCGGGACAGGGGACCGGGGAGCTGTTTTTT	CATSGEPGQGTGELFF